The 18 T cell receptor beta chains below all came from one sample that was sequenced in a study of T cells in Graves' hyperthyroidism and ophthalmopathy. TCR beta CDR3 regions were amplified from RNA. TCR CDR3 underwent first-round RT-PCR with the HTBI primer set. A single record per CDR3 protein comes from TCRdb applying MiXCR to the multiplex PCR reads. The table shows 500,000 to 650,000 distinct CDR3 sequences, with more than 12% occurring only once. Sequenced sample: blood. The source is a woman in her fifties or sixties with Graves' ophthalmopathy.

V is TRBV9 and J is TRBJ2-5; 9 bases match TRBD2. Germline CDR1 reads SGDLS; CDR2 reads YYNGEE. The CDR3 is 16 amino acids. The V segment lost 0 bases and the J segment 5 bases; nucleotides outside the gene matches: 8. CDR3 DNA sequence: TGTGCCAGCAGCGTAGAGGTTAGCGGGAGTCCGGAGACCCAGTACTTC. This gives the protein CASSVEVSGSPETQYF.

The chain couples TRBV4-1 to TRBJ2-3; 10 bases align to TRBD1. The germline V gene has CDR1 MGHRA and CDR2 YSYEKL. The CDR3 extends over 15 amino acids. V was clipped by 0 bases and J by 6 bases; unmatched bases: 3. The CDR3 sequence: CASSQDDRGQDTQYF. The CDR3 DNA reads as TGCGCCAGCAGCCAAGACGACAGGGGGCAGGATACGCAGTATTTT.

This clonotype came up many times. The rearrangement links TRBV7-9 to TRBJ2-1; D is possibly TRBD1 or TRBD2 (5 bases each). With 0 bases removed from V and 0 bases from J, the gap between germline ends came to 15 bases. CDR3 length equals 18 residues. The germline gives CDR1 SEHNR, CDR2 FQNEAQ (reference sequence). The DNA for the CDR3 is TGTGCCAGCAGCTTAGCCCACATTTCAGGGAGCTCCTACAATGAGCAGTTCTTC. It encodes CASSLAHISGSSYNEQFF. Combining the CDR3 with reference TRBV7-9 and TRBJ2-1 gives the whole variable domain DTGVSQNPRHKITKRGQNVTFRCDPISEHNRLYWYRQTLGQGPEFLTYFQNEAQLEKSRLLSDRFSAERPKGSFSTLEIQRTEQGDSAMYLCASSLAHISGSSYNEQFFGPGTRLTVL.

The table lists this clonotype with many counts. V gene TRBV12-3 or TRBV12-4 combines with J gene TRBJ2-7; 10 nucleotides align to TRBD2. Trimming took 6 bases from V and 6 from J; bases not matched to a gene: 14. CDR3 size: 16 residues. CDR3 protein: CASSLPSGSSVREQYF. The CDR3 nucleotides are TGTGCCAGCAGCCTTCCTAGCGGGAGTTCAGTCCGCGAGCAGTACTTC.

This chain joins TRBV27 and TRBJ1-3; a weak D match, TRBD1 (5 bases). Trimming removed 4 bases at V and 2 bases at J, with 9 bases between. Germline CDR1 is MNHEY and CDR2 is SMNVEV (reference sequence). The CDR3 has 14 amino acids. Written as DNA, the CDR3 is TGTGCCAGCAGTTCCCAGGGAACTGGAAACACCATATATTTT. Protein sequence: CASSSQGTGNTIYF.

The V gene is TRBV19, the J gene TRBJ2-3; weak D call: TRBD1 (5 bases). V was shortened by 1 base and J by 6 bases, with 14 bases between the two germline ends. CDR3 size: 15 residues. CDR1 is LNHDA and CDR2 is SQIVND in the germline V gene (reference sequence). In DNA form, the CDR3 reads TGTGCCAGTAGTATAGGACAGTCAAAAGTGGATACGCAGTATTTT. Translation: CASSIGQSKVDTQYF.

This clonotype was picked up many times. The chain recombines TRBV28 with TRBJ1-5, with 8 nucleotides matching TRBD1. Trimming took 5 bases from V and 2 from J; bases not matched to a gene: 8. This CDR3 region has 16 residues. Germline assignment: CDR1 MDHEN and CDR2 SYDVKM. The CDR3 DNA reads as TGTGCCAGCAGTAAGACAGGGGCTCCGGGCAATCAGCCCCAGCATTTT. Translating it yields CASSKTGAPGNQPQHF.

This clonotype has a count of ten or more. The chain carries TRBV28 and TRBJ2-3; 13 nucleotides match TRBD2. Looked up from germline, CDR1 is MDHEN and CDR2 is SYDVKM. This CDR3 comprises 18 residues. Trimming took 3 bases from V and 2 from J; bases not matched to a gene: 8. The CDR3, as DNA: TGTGCCAGCAGTTTTAAGGGACTAGCGGGATACCACACAGATACGCAGTATTTT. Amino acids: CASSFKGLAGYHTDTQYF.

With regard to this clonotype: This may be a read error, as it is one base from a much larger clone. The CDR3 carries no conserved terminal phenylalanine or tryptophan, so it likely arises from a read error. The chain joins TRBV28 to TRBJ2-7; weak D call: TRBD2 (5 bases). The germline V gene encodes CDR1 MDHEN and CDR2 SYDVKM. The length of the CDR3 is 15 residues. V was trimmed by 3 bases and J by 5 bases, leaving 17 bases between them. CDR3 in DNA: TGTGCCAGCAGTTTGGGAGCTAGCCCCTTGGACGAGCAGTACCTC. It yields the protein CASSLGASPLDEQYL.

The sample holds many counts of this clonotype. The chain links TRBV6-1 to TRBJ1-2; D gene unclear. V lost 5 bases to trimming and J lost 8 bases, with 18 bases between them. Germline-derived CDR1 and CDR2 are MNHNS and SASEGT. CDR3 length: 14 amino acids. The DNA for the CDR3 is TGTGCCAGCAGTTACAGCGTCAACCTCTTAGGCTACACCTTC. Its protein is CASSYSVNLLGYTF.

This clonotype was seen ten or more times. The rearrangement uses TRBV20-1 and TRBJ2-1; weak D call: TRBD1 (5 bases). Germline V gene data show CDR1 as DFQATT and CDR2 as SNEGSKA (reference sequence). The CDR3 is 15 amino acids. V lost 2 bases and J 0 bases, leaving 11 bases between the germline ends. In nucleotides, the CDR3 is TGCAGTGCTAGAAGGGGCGCGAGCTCCTACAATGAGCAGTTCTTC. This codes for CSARRGASSYNEQFF.

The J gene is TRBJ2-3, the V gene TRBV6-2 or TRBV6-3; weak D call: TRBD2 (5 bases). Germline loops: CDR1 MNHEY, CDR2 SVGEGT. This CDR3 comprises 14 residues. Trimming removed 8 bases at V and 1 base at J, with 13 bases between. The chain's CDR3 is CASVARGGTDTQYF. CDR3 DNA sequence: TGTGCCAGCGTTGCCCGGGGAGGCACAGATACGCAGTATTTT.

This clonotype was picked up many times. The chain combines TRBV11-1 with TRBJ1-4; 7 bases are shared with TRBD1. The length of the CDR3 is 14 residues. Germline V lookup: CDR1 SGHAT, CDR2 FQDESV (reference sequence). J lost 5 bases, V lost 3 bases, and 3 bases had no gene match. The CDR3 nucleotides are TGTGCCAGCAGCTTGGACAGGTGGAATGAAAAACTGTTTTTT. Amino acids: CASSLDRWNEKLFF. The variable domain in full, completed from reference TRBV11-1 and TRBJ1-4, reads EAEVAQSPRYKITEKSQAVAFWCDPISGHATLYWYRQILGQGPELLVQFQDESVVDDSQLPKDRFSAERLKGVDSTLKIQPAELGDSAMYLCASSLDRWNEKLFFGSGTQLSVL.

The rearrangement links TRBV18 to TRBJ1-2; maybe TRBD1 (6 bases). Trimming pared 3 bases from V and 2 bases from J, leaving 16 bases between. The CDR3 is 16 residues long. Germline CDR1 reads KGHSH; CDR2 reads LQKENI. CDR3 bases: TGTGCCAGCTCACCCATCGGGACACCCGAGAACTATGGCTACACCTTC. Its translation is CASSPIGTPENYGYTF. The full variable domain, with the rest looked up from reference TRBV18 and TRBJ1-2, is NAGVMQNPRHLVRRRGQEARLRCSPMKGHSHVYWYRQLPEEGLKFMVYLQKENIIDESGMPKERFSAEFPKEGPSILRIQQVVRGDSAAYFCASSPIGTPENYGYTFGSGTRLTVV.

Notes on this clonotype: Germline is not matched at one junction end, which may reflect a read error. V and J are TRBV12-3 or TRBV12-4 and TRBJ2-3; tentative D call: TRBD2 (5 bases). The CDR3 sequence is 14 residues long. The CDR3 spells CAGSFGVGTDTQYF. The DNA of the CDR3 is TGTGCCGGCAGTTTCGGGGTGGGCACAGATACGCAGTATTTT.

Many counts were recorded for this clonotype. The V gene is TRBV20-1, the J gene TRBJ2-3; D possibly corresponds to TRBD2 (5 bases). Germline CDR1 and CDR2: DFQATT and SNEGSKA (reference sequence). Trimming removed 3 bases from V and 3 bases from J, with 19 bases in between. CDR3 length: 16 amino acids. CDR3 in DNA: TGCAGTGCTAGCAACAGCCCCGGTCCGGGGACAGATACGCAGTATTTT. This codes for CSASNSPGPGTDTQYF.

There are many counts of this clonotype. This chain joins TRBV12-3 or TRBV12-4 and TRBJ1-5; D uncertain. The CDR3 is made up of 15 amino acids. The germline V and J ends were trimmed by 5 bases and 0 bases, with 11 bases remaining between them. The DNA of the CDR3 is TGTGCCAGCAGTCCGGACTGGAATAGCAATCAGCCCCAGCATTTT. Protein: CASSPDWNSNQPQHF.

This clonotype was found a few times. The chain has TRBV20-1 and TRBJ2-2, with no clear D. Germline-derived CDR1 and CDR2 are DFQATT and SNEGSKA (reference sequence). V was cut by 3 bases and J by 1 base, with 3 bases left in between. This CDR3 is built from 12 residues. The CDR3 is CSASRNTGELFF. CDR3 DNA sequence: TGCAGTGCTAGTCGGAACACCGGGGAGCTGTTTTTT.